Following are 22 T cell receptor beta chains from one sample sequenced in a study of vaccination and CD4 T cells after COVID-19. Treatment here: approximately 10-day PBMC culture with coronavirus spike peptide pools or control peptides (ViraFEST assay). These receptors' antigens are unknown. Sequence data for DNA of cultured CD4+ T cells were generated by the Oncomine TCR Beta short-read assay. TCRdb itself ran the PCR reads through MiXCR, one entry per CDR3 protein. The table records 10,000 or so distinct CDR3 sequences, 70% to 85% of them present only once. The sequenced sample consisted of CD4+ T cells from blood, cultured in vitro. The receptors here all came from a human donor who had recovered from COVID-19.

The table lists this clonotype with a count of one. V usage is TRBV6-2 or TRBV6-3 and J usage is TRBJ1-1; possibly TRBD1 for D (5 bases). V lost 6 bases and J lost 10, with 24 bases in between. The CDR3 sequence is 15 residues long. Germline CDR1 and CDR2: MNHEY and SVGEGT. The CDR3 sequence is CASSPIIIGSGGAFF. CDR3 nucleotide sequence: TGTGCCAGCAGCCCGATCATTATCGGATCGGGGGGAGCTTTCTTT.

This sequence joins TRBV28 and TRBJ2-5; 9 bases are shared with TRBD2. The CDR3 has 15 residues. The V gene's germline CDR1 is MDHEN and CDR2 SYDVKM. V was pared by 6 bases and J by 5 bases, with 10 bases of the junction left unmatched. The CDR3 sequence is CASSTSGSLLETQYF. The CDR3 DNA follows: TGTGCCAGCAGCACTAGCGGGTCCCTATTGGAGACCCAGTACTTC.

This rearrangement joins TRBV20-1 to TRBJ1-6, with D uncertain. From germline, CDR1 is DFQATT and CDR2 SNEGSKA (reference sequence). The ends were cut back, 3 bases at V and 5 bases at J, with 11 bases in the middle. CDR3 size: 14 residues. The CDR3 protein is CSARGGAHNSPLHF. The CDR3 DNA reads TGCAGTGCTAGGGGAGGCGCTCATAATTCACCCCTCCACTTT.

Here the CDR3 reads CASSLVSRGRFYGYTF. CDR3 bases: TGTGCCAGCAGCTTGGTGTCCAGGGGGCGCTTTTATGGCTACACCTTC. The chain recombines TRBV7-3 with TRBJ1-2, with 8 bases aligning to TRBD1. CDR1 is SGHTA and CDR2 is FQGTGA in the germline V gene. The ends lost 3 bases at V and 5 bases at J; junction bases unmatched: 11. The CDR3 consists of 16 residues.

The V and J genes are TRBV6-2 or TRBV6-3 and TRBJ1-2, with D tentatively TRBD1 (5 bases). The CDR3 has 12 residues. CDR1 and CDR2 (germline): MNHEY, SVGEGT. The V end was cut by 5 bases, the J end by 8 bases, with 12 bases between. CDR3 residues: CASSPSGRGYTF. The CDR3 DNA reads as TGTGCCAGCAGTCCTTCAGGGCGCGGCTACACCTTC.

This chain uses TRBV20-1 with TRBJ2-2; a weak D match, TRBD1 (6 bases). Trimming left V 3 bases short and J 5 bases short, with 13 bases between. Germline-derived CDR1 and CDR2 are DFQATT and SNEGSKA (reference sequence). CDR3 length: 14 residues. CDR3 protein: CSASRGLGTGELFF. CDR3 sequence (DNA): TGCAGTGCTAGCAGGGGATTAGGGACCGGGGAGCTGTTTTTT.

V is TRBV21-1 and J is TRBJ1-1. TRBV21-1 has pseudogene status. The CDR3 covers 12 residues. CDR3 residues: CASSGWNTEAFF. The CDR3 DNA is TGTGCCAGCAGCGGCTGGAACACTGAAGCTTTCTTT.

The chain has TRBV7-2 and TRBJ2-7, with 13 positions matching TRBD2. The CDR3 extends over 15 amino acids. Losses at the gene ends were 6 bases for V and 4 bases for J; bases not matched to a gene: 6. The germline gives CDR1 SGHTA, CDR2 FQGNSA. The CDR3 DNA reads as TGTGCCAGCAGACGCGGACTAGCGGGAGTTTACGAGCAGTACTTC. Protein: CASRRGLAGVYEQYF.

The chain combines TRBV14 with TRBJ2-1, with D perhaps matching TRBD2 (6 bases). Germline CDR1 is SGHDN and CDR2 is FVKESK. V lost 8 bases and J 4 bases, leaving 15 bases between the germline ends. This CDR3 has 14 amino acids. This CDR3 reads CASRRMGGYNEQFF. CDR3 coding DNA: TGTGCCAGCCGGCGTATGGGAGGTTACAATGAGCAGTTCTTC.

Written as DNA, the CDR3 is TGTGCCAGTAGTACGGGGCAGACCAATCAGCCCCAGCATTTT. This encodes CASSTGQTNQPQHF. The rearrangement uses TRBV19 and TRBJ1-5, with D perhaps TRBD1 (5 bases). V lost 4 bases and J 3 bases, leaving 10 bases between the germline ends. The CDR3 runs to 14 residues. Germline V gene data show CDR1 as LNHDA and CDR2 as SQIVND (reference sequence).

The rearrangement links TRBV10-2 to TRBJ1-2; perhaps TRBD1 as D (5 bases). This CDR3 comprises 14 residues. Germline V gives CDR1 WSHSY, CDR2 SAAADI. Between the trimmed V and J ends, which lost 0 bases and 3 bases, there was a span of 8 bases. The CDR3 nucleotides are TGCGCCAGCAGTGAGTCGAAGGGACACTATGGCTACACCTTC. Amino acid sequence: CASSESKGHYGYTF.

The chain joins TRBV20-1 to TRBJ2-2; 10 positions match TRBD2. Germline V CDR1 and CDR2: DFQATT, SNEGSKA (reference sequence). The CDR3 spans 14 residues. V trimming: 6 bases; J trimming: 5 bases; junction bases outside the gene matches: 6. CDR3 region: CSARLAGETGELFF. The CDR3 nucleotides are TGCAGTGCCCGGCTAGCGGGGGAGACCGGGGAGCTGTTTTTT.

The V and J genes are TRBV7-2 and TRBJ2-3; D not certain. The CDR3 is 11 amino acids. Germline lookup yields CDR1 SGHTA and CDR2 FQGNSA. The V end was cut by 4 bases, the J end by 14 bases, with 13 bases between. DNA of the CDR3: TGTGCCAGCAGCTATCTAAATATCCCGTATTTT. Translating it yields CASSYLNIPYF. The full variable domain, with the rest looked up from reference TRBV7-2 and TRBJ2-3, is GAGVSQSPSNKVTEKGKDVELRCDPISGHTALYWYRQSLGQGLEFLIYFQGNSAPDKSGLPSDRFSAERTGGSVSTLTIQRTQQEDSAVYLCASSYLNIPYFGPGTRLTVL.

This rearrangement joins TRBV7-9 to TRBJ1-1; D might be TRBD1 (5 bases). Germline V gene data show CDR1 as SEHNR and CDR2 as FQNEAQ (reference sequence). The CDR3 is 18 residues long. V lost 1 base and J lost 1, with 19 bases in between. The CDR3 reads CASSLVGLKSLQNTEAFF. CDR3 sequence (DNA): TGTGCCAGCAGCTTAGTGGGGCTTAAGAGTCTCCAGAACACTGAAGCTTTCTTT.

The chain is built from TRBV20-1 and TRBJ1-1; 7 bases line up with TRBD1. V was pared by 2 bases and J by 10 bases, with 13 bases of the junction left unmatched. Germline assignment: CDR1 DFQATT and CDR2 SNEGSKA (reference sequence). CDR3 size: 14 residues. The CDR3 bases are TGCAGTGCTAGACCCACCCCAGGGGGGCGAGGAGCTTTCTTT. Protein product: CSARPTPGGRGAFF.

The rearrangement uses TRBV20-1 and TRBJ2-1; 7 nucleotides align to TRBD2. Germline values: CDR1 DFQATT, CDR2 SNEGSKA (reference sequence). V was pared by 1 base and J by 6 bases, with 9 bases of the junction left unmatched. The CDR3 totals 15 residues. The chain's CDR3 is CSARAGEGRPNEQFF. Here the CDR3 DNA reads TGCAGTGCTAGAGCTGGGGAGGGGCGGCCCAATGAGCAGTTCTTC.

J is TRBJ2-5 and V is TRBV20-1, with 12 bases lining up with TRBD2. The CDR3 has 15 residues. Unmatched junction bases numbered 1, after V lost 0 bases and J lost 2 bases. Germline CDR1 and CDR2: DFQATT and SNEGSKA (reference sequence). CDR3 sequence: CSARDLAGGQETQYF. CDR3 sequence (DNA): TGCAGTGCTAGAGATCTAGCGGGAGGGCAAGAGACCCAGTACTTC.

The CDR3 nucleotides are TGTGCCAGTGGGGGTAACAGAGACTACGAGCAGTACTTC. It yields the protein CASGGNRDYEQYF. V is TRBV19 and J is TRBJ2-7; D may be TRBD1 or TRBD2 (5 bases each). The V gene lost 8 bases and the J gene lost 3 bases, with 14 bases spanning the gap. CDR1 is LNHDA and CDR2 is SQIVND in the germline V gene (reference sequence). CDR3 length: 13 residues.

The gene calls are TRBV30 and TRBJ1-2, with D maybe TRBD1 (5 bases). This CDR3 comprises 14 residues. Germline loops: CDR1 GTSNPN, CDR2 SVGIG (reference sequence). V lost 0 bases and J 5 bases, leaving 13 bases between the germline ends. Here the CDR3 reads CAWSVGGGDYGYTF. In DNA, the CDR3 is TGTGCCTGGAGTGTCGGTGGGGGAGATTATGGCTACACCTTC. Based on the CDR3 plus reference TRBV30 and TRBJ1-2, the full variable domain is SQTIHQWPATLVQPVGSPLSLECTVEGTSNPNLYWYRQAAGRGLQLLFYSVGIGQISSEVPQNLSASRPQDRQFILSSKKLLLSDSGFYLCAWSVGGGDYGYTFGSGTRLTVV.

This rearrangement joins TRBV20-1 to TRBJ2-4; the match to TRBD1 covers 9 bases. The CDR3 runs to 16 residues. Germline assignment: CDR1 DFQATT and CDR2 SNEGSKA (reference sequence). J gave up 9 bases and V 4 bases, and 16 bases lay outside the gene matches. As DNA, the CDR3 is TGCAGTGCTACTTATCGACCGGGACAGGGATTTGCCATTCAGTACTTC. It encodes CSATYRPGQGFAIQYF.

The V gene is TRBV20-1, the J gene TRBJ1-1; D ambiguous. V was cut by 0 bases and J by 6 bases, with 11 bases left in between. The germline V gene has CDR1 DFQATT and CDR2 SNEGSKA (reference sequence). The CDR3 runs to 13 residues. CDR3 bases: TGCAGTGCTAGAGATGGTAGGAGGTCTGAAGCTTTCTTT. The encoded protein is CSARDGRRSEAFF.

This clonotype was seen only a few times. No conserved phenylalanine or tryptophan ends this CDR3, so it is likely a read error. The chain carries TRBV20-1 and TRBJ2-7; 7 bases line up with TRBD2. The germline gives CDR1 DFQATT, CDR2 SNEGSKA (reference sequence). The length of the CDR3 is 15 residues. The V gene end was trimmed by 0 bases and the J gene end by 7 bases; junction bases not matched to a gene: 12. The CDR3 sequence: CSARDLGLVGVEQYL. The DNA of the CDR3 is TGCAGTGCTAGAGATCTCGGACTAGTCGGGGTAGAGCAGTACCTC.